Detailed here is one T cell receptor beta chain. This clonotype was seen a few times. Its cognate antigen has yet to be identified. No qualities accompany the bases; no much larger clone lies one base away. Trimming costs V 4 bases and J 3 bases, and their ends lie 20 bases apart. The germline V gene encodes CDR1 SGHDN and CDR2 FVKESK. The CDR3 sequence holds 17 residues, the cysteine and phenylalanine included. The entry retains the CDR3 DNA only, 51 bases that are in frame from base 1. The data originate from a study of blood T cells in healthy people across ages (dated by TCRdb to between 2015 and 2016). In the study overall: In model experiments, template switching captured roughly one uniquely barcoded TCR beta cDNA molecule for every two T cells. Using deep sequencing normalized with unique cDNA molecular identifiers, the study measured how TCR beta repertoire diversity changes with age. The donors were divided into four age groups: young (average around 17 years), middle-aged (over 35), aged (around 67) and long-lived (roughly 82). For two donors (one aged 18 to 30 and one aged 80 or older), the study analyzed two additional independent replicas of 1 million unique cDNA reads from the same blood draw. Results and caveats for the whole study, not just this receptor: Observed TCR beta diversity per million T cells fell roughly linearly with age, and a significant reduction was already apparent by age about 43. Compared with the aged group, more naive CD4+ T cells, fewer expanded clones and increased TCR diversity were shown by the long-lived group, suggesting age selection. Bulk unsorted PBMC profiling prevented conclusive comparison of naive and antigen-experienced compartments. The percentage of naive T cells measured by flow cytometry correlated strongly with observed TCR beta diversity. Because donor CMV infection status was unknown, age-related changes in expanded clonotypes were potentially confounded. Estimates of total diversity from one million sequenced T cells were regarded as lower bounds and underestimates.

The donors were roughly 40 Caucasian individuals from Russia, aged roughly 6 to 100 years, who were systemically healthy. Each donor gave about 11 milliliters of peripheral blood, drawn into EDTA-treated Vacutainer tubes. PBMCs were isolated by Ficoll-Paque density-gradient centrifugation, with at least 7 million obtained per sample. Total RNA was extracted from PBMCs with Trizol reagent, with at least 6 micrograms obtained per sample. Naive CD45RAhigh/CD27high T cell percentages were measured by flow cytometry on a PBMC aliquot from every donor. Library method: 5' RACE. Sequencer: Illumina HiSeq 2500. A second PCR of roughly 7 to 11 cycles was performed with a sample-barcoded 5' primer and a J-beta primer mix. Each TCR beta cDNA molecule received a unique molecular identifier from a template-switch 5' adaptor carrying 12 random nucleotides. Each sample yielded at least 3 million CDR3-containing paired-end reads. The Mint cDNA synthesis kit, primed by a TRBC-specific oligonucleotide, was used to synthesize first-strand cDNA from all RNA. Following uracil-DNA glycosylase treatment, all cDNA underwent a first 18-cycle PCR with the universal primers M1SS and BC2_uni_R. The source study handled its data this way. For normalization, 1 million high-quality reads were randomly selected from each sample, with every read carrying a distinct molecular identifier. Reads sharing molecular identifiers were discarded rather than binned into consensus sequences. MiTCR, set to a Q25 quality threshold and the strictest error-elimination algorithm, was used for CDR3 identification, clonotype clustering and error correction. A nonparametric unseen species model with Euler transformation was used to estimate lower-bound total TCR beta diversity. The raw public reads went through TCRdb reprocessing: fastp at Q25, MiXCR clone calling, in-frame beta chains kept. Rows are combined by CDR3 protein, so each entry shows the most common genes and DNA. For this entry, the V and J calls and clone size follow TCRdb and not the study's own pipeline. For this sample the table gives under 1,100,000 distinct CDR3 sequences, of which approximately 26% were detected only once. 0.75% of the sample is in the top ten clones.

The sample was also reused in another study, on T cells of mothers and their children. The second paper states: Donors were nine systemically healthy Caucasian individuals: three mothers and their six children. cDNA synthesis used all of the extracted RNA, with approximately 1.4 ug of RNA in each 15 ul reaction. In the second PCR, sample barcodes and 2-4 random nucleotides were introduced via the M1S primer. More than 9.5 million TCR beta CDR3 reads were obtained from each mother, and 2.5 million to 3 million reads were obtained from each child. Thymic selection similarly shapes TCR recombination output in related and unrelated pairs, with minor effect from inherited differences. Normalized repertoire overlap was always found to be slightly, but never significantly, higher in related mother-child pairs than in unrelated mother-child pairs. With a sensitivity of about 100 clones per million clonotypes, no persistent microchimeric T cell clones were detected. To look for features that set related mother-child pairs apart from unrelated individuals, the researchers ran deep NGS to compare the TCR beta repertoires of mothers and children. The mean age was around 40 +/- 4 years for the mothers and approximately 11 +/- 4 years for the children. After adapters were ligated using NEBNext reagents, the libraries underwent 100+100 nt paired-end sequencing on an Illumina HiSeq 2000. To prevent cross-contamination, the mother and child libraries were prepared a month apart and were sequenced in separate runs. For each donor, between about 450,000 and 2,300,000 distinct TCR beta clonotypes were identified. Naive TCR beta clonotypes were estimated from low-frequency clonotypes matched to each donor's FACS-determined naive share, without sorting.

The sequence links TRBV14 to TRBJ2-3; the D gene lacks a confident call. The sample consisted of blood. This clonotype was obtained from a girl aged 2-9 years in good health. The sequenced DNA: TGTGCCAGCAGCCTCGGGCAGTTGCGGTCATGGACAGATACGCAGTATTTT. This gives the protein CASSLGQLRSWTDTQYF.